This T cell receptor beta chain comes out of a study of human T cells and chemical hapten exposure. Germline CDR1 SNHLY, CDR2 FYNNEI. The CDR3 consists of 13 residues. V shed 4 bases and J shed 2 bases, with 8 bases lying between them. This clonotype has a handful of counts. Time point of the sample: pre-sensitization, week 0. Treatment: therapeutic diphenylcyclopropenone sensitization with weekly scalp DPC. One entry per CDR3 protein results from TCRdb running MiXCR on the RACE reads. In the table there are approximately 41,000 distinct CDR3 sequences, 7.5% to 8% of which are singletons. The sample consisted of whole blood, taken in connection with sensitization to the hapten diphenylcyclopropenone (DPC). The TCR comes from a woman aged 50 to 60 with alopecia areata. Some clones in this sample may be carry-over from other donors' samples. The V call is TRBV2, the J call TRBJ1-2; no reliable D call. The chain's CDR3 is CASSVERNYGYTF. The CDR3 DNA is TGTGCCAGCAGTGTCGAGAGAAACTATGGCTACACCTTC.